This T cell receptor (beta chain) was captured in a study of technical replicates of blood from several donors. Trimming shortened V by 0 bases and J by 10 bases, and 13 bases separated the two germline ends. Germline CDR1 is MNHEY and CDR2 is SVGAGI. There are 14 residues in the CDR3. Profiling relied on immunoSEQ multiplex PCR, and the TCRdb table lists in-frame clones only, not all of them. The sample shows tens of thousands of clones, around nine tenths of them seen only once. The chain is built from TRBV6-5 and TRBJ2-1, with D perhaps matching TRBD1 (6 bases). This receptor was obtained from a human donor in good health. Sequencing was performed on T cells isolated from PBMCs. The CDR3 DNA follows: TGTGCCAGCAGTTACTCTATTTACAGGGACGAGCAGTTCTTC. This codes for CASSYSIYRDEQFF.